Listed below are T cell receptor beta chains from one sample, sequenced in a study of spatial heterogeneity in lung cancer. TCRdb reanalysed the 5' RACE reads using MiXCR and keeps one entry per CDR3 protein. The sample contains about 2,800 distinct CDR3 sequences, 8.5% to 9% of which appear only once. The sample here was normal lung tissue next to the tumor, taken at surgery. Receptors originate from a female donor with early-stage non-small cell lung cancer. The CDR3 runs from the conserved cysteine through the conserved F or W. The D gene is left open where the match is weak. The size field is filled for only some rows; it gives once, few, many or a size class.

D	length	size	V	J	DNA	CDR3
-	15	medium-sized	TRBV9	TRBJ1-2	TGTGCCAGCAGCGTACAGGGAGGTAGGAACTATGGCTACACCTTC	CASSVQGGRNYGYTF
-	8	medium-sized	TRBV29-1	TRBJ2-1	TGCAGCGTTGACGGACAGTTCTTC	CSVDGQFF
TRBD2	15	medium-sized	TRBV2	TRBJ2-3	TGTGCCAGCAGTGATCAAGCGGGAAGCACAGATACGCAGTATTTT	CASSDQAGSTDTQYF
-	14	medium-sized	TRBV9	TRBJ2-2	TGTGCCAGCAGCTTCACAGGAAACACCGGGGAGCTGTTTTTT	CASSFTGNTGELFF
-	17	medium-sized	TRBV3-1	TRBJ2-1	TGTGCCAGCAGCCGTGACACGGGGCGTGTGTCCTACAATGAGCAGTTCTTC	CASSRDTGRVSYNEQFF
TRBD1	13	medium-sized	TRBV5-1	TRBJ1-2	TGCGCCAGCAGCTTGGTGGGACAGGCAAACTACACCTTC	CASSLVGQANYTF
-	14	medium-sized	TRBV7-9	TRBJ2-3	TGTGCCAGCAGCTTAACGGCGGGCCCAGATACGCAGTATTTT	CASSLTAGPDTQYF
TRBD1	16	medium-sized	TRBV28	TRBJ1-2	TGTGCCAGCAGCCTCATCGGCGGGACAGGGAACTATGGCTACACCTTC	CASSLIGGTGNYGYTF
-	14	-	TRBV21-1	TRBJ1-5	TGTGCCAGCAGCCCGCGGGACAGGCCTCCGCCCCAGCATTTT	CASSPRDRPPPQHF
-	13	many	TRBV7-2	TRBJ2-2	TGTGCCAGCAGCTCCACTAACACCGGGGAGCTGTTTTTT	CASSSTNTGELFF
-	13	medium-sized	TRBV30	TRBJ2-3	TGTGCCTCGCCGGGAAAGTCGGTTGATACGCAGTATTTT	CASPGKSVDTQYF
-	15	medium-sized	TRBV18	TRBJ2-1	TGTGCCAGCTCACCGGACCAGAGCTCCTACAATGAGCAGTTCTTC	CASSPDQSSYNEQFF
TRBD2	17	medium-sized	TRBV2	TRBJ2-3	TGTGCCAGCAGTGCTTTGGCTAGCGGGGGGGCCACAGATACGCAGTATTTT	CASSALASGGATDTQYF
TRBD2	14	medium-sized	TRBV7-9	TRBJ2-7	TGTGCCAGCAGCCGTAGCGGGAACCACTACGAGCAGTACTTC	CASSRSGNHYEQYF
-	16	medium-sized	TRBV6-2/TRBV6-3	TRBJ2-1	TGTGCCAGCAGTCCTCACGGTAGCGGACTCGACAATGAGCAGTTCTTC	CASSPHGSGLDNEQFF
TRBD2	13	large	TRBV7-9	TRBJ2-1	TGTGCCAGCAGCTTATGGGCGGGGGATGAGCAGTTCTTC	CASSLWAGDEQFF
-	12	many	TRBV28	TRBJ2-3	TGTGCCAGCAGTTTAACTAGCCAGGCGCAGTATTTT	CASSLTSQAQYF
-	15	-	TRBV19	TRBJ2-5	TGTGCCAGTAGTCGACAGTCCCACTTAGGGGAGACCCAGTACTTC	CASSRQSHLGETQYF
-	13	medium-sized	TRBV29-1	TRBJ1-1	TGCAGCGTTGAAGCATGGGGGAACACTGAAGCTTTCTTT	CSVEAWGNTEAFF
TRBD1	17	medium-sized	TRBV6-5	TRBJ1-5	TGTGCCAGCAGTTCCCGGACAGGGCGATTTAACAATCAGCCCCAGCATTTT	CASSSRTGRFNNQPQHF
-	15	many	TRBV5-1	TRBJ1-1	TGCGCCAGCAGGAGGGGAGATAACATGAACACTGAAGCTTTCTTT	CASRRGDNMNTEAFF
-	13	many	TRBV28	TRBJ1-1	TGTGCCAGCAGTTCCGGGGCCAGGGGAGTGGGTTTCTTT	CASSSGARGVGFF
-	14	medium-sized	TRBV28	TRBJ2-1	TGTGCCAGCAGTCGGACTTCTCCCTACAATGAGCAGTTCTTC	CASSRTSPYNEQFF
-	12	-	TRBV29-1	TRBJ2-4	TGCAGCGTTCACATAGCCAAAAACATTCAGTACTTC	CSVHIAKNIQYF
-	16	few	TRBV9	TRBJ2-2	TGTGCCAGCAGCGGACCCTCTGGGGCGGTCACCGGGGAGCTGTTTTTT	CASSGPSGAVTGELFF
-	14	medium-sized	TRBV20-1	TRBJ1-2	TGCAGTGCTGGAGGACACCAAGCTAACTATGGCTACACCTTC	CSAGGHQANYGYTF
-	14	medium-sized	TRBV4-2	TRBJ2-2	TGTGCCAGCAGCCAAGCTACGCAGGCCGGGGAGCTGTTTTTT	CASSQATQAGELFF